This T cell receptor (beta chain) appears in the sequencing data of a study of T-cell reconstitution after alpha-beta-depleted transplantation in children. The CDR3 totals 14 residues. CDR1 is SGHRS and CDR2 is YFSETQ in the germline V gene. Unmatched junction bases numbered 9, after V lost 4 bases and J lost 7 bases. This clonotype was counted a few times. Preparation of the TCRbeta library used unique molecular identifiers. TCRdb itself ran the PCR reads through MiXCR, one entry per CDR3 protein. Of about 900,000 distinct CDR3 sequences listed, about 30% are singletons. The chain uses TRBV5-1 and TRBJ2-7; 9 positions match TRBD1. This material consisted of PBMCs, mostly from graft donor cells, taken 360 days after TCRalphabeta/CD19-depleted stem cell transplant. This receptor was identified in a boy less than two years old who had a stem cell transplant for SCID, so the T cells may come from the graft donor. In DNA, the CDR3 is TGCGCCAGCAGCCCATGGACAGGGGCCTGGGAGCAGTACTTC. Residues: CASSPWTGAWEQYF.